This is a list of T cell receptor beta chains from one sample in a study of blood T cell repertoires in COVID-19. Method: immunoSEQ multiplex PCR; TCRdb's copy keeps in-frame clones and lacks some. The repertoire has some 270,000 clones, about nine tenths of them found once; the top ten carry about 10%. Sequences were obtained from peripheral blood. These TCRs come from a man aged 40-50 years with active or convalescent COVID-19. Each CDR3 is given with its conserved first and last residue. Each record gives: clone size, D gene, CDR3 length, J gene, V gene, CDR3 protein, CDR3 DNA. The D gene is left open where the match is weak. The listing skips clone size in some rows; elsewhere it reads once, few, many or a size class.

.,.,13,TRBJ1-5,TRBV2,CASRDTLNQPQHF,TGTGCCAGCCGGGACACACTAAATCAGCCCCAGCATTTT
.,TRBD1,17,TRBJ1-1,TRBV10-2,CASTDRSIRIMNTEAFF,TGCGCCAGCACGGACAGGTCAATAAGGATCATGAACACTGAAGCTTTCTTT
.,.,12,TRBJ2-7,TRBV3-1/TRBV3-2,CASSQAGSGGYF,TGTGCCAGCAGCCAAGCCGGTTCCGGGGGGTACTTC
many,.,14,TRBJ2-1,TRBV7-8,CASSLAQAGYEQFF,TGTGCCAGCAGCTTAGCGCAAGCGGGCTATGAGCAGTTCTTC
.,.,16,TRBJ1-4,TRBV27,CASRAGSLSTNEKLFF,TGTGCCAGCAGGGCAGGGTCTTTATCAACTAATGAAAAACTGTTTTTT
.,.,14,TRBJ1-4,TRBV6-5,CASRPVGGDEKLFF,TGTGCCAGCAGACCTGTAGGGGGGGATGAAAAACTGTTTTTT
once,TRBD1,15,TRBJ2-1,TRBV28,CASSIGQGSGNEQFF,TGTGCCAGCAGTATCGGACAGGGAAGCGGCAATGAGCAGTTCTTC
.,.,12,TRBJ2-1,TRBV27,CASSSRYNEQFF,TGTGCCAGCAGTTCCCGTTACAATGAGCAGTTCTTC
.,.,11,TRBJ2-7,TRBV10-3,CAISDGYEQYF,TGTGCCATCAGTGACGGCTACGAGCAGTACTTC
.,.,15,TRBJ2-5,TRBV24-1,CATSPTRGVRETQYF,TGTGCCACCAGTCCCACCAGGGGGGTGCGGGAGACCCAGTACTTC
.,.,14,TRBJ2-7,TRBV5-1,CASGPGHIPLEQYF,TGCGCCAGCGGGCCGGGACATATCCCTCTCGAGCAGTACTTC
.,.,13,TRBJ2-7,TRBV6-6,CASSDRTVNEQYF,TGTGCCAGCAGTGACCGGACAGTGAACGAGCAGTACTTC
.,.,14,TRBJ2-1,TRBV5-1,CASSLGRDVNEQFF,TGCGCCAGCAGCTTGGGGCGGGACGTTAATGAGCAGTTCTTC
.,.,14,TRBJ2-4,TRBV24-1,CATSDPRQANIQYF,TGTGCCACCAGTGATCCAAGACAGGCGAACATTCAGTACTTC
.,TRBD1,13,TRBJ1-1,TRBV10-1,CASSPQGWTEAFF,TGCGCCAGCTCCCCACAGGGGTGGACTGAAGCTTTCTTT
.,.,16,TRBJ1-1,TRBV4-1,CASSQQKPRREAEAFF,TGCGCCAGCAGCCAACAAAAACCACGGCGGGAGGCTGAAGCTTTCTTT
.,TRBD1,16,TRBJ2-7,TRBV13,CASSFGKGTVSYEQYF,TGTGCCAGCAGCTTTGGGAAGGGGACAGTCTCCTACGAGCAGTACTTC
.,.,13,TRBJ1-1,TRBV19,CASSPEGGRHAFF,TGTGCCAGTAGTCCCGAGGGAGGGAGGCACGCTTTCTTT
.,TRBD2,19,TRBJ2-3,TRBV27,CASSGGWSSGSSSTDTQYF,TGTGCCAGCAGTGGGGGATGGTCTAGCGGAAGCAGTAGCACAGATACGCAGTATTTT
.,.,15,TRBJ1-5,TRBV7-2,CASSLGRAGNQPQHF,TGTGCCAGCAGCTTGGGCAGGGCGGGCAATCAGCCCCAGCATTTT
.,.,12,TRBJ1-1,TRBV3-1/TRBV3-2,CASRLRGTEAFF,TGTGCCAGCAGGCTGAGAGGGACTGAAGCTTTCTTT
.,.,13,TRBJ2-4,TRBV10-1,CASSSGIPNIQYF,TGCGCCAGCAGCTCCGGGATCCCAAACATTCAGTACTTC
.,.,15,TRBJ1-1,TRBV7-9,CASSPGEVRHTEAFF,TGTGCCAGCAGCCCCGGGGAGGTCAGACACACTGAAGCTTTCTTT
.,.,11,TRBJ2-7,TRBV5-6,CASSSPGEQYF,TGTGCCAGCAGCTCCCCAGGGGAGCAGTACTTC
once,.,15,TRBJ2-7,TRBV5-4,CASSHSGGTGYEQYF,TGTGCCAGCAGCCACTCCGGGGGTACGGGATACGAGCAGTACTTC
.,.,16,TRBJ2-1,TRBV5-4,CASSLAGSTRSNEQFF,TGTGCCAGCAGCTTGGCGGGGTCCACGAGGTCCAATGAGCAGTTCTTC
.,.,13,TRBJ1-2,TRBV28,CASNTPANYGYTF,TGTGCCAGCAACACCCCAGCTAACTATGGCTACACCTTC
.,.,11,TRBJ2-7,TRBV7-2,CASSFVGEQYF,TGTGCCAGCAGCTTCGTCGGTGAGCAGTACTTC
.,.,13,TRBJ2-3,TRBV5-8,CASLLWTDDTQYF,TGTGCCAGCCTACTTTGGACAGACGATACGCAGTATTTT
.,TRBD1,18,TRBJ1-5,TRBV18,CASSPRDSGGDSNQPQHF,TGTGCCAGCTCACCTCGGGACAGTGGAGGAGATAGCAATCAGCCCCAGCATTTT
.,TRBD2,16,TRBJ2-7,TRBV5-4,CASSSSTSWSSYEQYF,TGTGCCAGCAGCTCGTCGACTAGCTGGAGCTCCTACGAGCAGTACTTC
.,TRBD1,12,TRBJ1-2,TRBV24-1,CATGQESDGYTF,TGTGCCACTGGACAGGAATCGGATGGCTACACCTTC
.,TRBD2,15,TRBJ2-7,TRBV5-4,CASSPPGGLADEQYF,TGTGCCAGCAGCCCCCCAGGGGGACTAGCGGACGAGCAGTACTTC
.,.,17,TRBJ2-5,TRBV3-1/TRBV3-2,CASSQDSGIHQIETQYF,TGTGCCAGCAGCCAAGATTCAGGGATTCATCAGATTGAGACCCAGTACTTC
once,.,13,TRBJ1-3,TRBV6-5,CASIGVVGNTIYF,TGTGCCAGCATCGGGGTTGTGGGGAACACCATATATTTT
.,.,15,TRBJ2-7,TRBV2,CASSELQGSSYEQYF,TGTGCCAGCAGTGAACTCCAGGGTAGCTCCTACGAGCAGTACTTC
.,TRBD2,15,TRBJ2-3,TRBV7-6,CASSPRAGVADTQYF,TGTGCCAGCAGCCCCAGAGCGGGAGTCGCAGATACGCAGTATTTT
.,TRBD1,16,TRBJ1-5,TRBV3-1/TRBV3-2,CASSPGVTGNNQPQHF,TGTGCCAGCAGCCCGGGGGTGACAGGGAATAATCAGCCCCAGCATTTT
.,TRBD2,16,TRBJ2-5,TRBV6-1,CASSEPTSGGRETQYF,TGTGCCAGCAGTGAGCCGACTAGCGGGGGGCGAGAGACCCAGTACTTC
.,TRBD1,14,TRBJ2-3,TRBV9,CASSADRATDTQYF,TGTGCCAGCAGCGCCGACAGGGCCACAGATACGCAGTATTTT
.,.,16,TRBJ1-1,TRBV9,CASNFDPRRPGTEAFF,TGTGCCAGCAATTTCGACCCCCGCAGACCGGGCACTGAAGCTTTCTTT
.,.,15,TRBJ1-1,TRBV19,CASSIAQGTDTEAFF,TGTGCCAGTAGTATAGCTCAGGGGACGGACACTGAAGCTTTCTTT
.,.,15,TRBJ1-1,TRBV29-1,CSVPQGDSLNTEAFF,TGCAGCGTGCCACAGGGAGACAGCTTGAACACTGAAGCTTTCTTT
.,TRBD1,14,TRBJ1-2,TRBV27,CASSSKDRAPGYTF,TGTGCCAGCAGTTCCAAGGACAGGGCCCCTGGCTACACCTTC
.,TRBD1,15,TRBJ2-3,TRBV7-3,CASSLSQGGTDTQYF,TGTGCCAGCAGCTTAAGCCAGGGGGGCACAGATACGCAGTATTTT
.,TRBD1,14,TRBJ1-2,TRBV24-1,CATSKQGSNYGYTF,TGTGCCACCAGTAAACAGGGGTCCAACTATGGCTACACCTTC
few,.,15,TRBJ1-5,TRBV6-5,CASSYSRGSNQPQHF,TGTGCCAGCAGTTACTCGAGGGGGAGCAATCAGCCCCAGCATTTT
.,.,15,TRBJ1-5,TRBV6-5,CASSRSRESNQPQHF,TGTGCCAGCAGCCGCTCCCGAGAAAGCAATCAGCCCCAGCATTTT
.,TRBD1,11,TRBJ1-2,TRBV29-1,CSVRTGGGYTF,TGCAGCGTACGGACAGGCGGTGGCTACACCTTC
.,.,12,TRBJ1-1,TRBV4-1,CASSQRLDEAFF,TGCGCCAGCAGCCAACGACTAGACGAAGCTTTCTTT
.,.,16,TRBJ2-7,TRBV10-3,CAISRAGRGQGYEQYF,TGTGCCATCAGCCGGGCCGGGAGGGGACAGGGCTACGAGCAGTACTTC
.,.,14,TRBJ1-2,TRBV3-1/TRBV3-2,CASSQAPGQFRYTF,TGTGCCAGCAGCCAAGCCCCCGGACAGTTCAGATACACCTTC